This TCR beta chain is from a study of graft-versus-host responses after intestinal transplantation. A note on this clone: Its antigen is undetermined.

The V and J ends lost 4 bases and 2 bases respectively, with 15 bases between them. CDR3 length: 14 residues. CDR1 is GTSNPN, CDR2 SVGIG, per germline (reference sequence). The protocol was immunoSEQ multiplex PCR, while the TCRdb copy is restricted to in-frame clones and leaves out a portion. The table shows about 100,000 clones, with over 75% occurring only once. Study-wide points: GvH clones were found in recipient marrow; some appeared first in ileum or blood.

V gene TRBV30 combines with J gene TRBJ2-7; D unclear. This receptor was taken from a human donor who was the organ donor for an intestinal transplant. The sample in question was unstimulated CD4+ T cells sorted from spleen or lymph node cells, obtained before transplant. The chain's CDR3 is CAWTPGPIPYEQYF. The CDR3 nucleotides are TGTGCCTGGACCCCCGGACCTATACCCTACGAGCAGTACTTC.